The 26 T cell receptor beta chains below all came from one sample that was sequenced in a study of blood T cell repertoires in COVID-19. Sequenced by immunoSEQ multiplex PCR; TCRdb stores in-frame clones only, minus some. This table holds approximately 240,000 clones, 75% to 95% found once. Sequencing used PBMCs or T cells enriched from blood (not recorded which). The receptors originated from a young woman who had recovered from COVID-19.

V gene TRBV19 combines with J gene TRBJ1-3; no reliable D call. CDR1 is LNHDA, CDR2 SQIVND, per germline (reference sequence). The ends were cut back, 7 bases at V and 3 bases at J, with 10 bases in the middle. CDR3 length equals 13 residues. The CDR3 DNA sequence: TGTGCCAGTACCCCGCGGCGTGGAAACACCATATATTTT. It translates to CASTPRRGNTIYF.

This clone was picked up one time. The CDR3 loop reads CASSPYNQPQHF. The CDR3 DNA sequence: TGTGCCAGCAGCCCGTATAATCAGCCCCAGCATTTT. This chain links TRBV7-8 with TRBJ1-5; D is unresolved. The germline CDR1 and CDR2 sequences are SGHVS and FQNEAQ. V was shortened by 5 bases and J by 4 bases, with 6 bases between the two germline ends. The CDR3 extends over 12 amino acids.

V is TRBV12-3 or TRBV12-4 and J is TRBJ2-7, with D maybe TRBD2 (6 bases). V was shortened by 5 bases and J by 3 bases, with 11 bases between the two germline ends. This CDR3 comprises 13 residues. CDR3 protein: CASSPRLVYEQYF. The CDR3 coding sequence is TGTGCCAGCAGTCCCCGACTAGTCTACGAGCAGTACTTC.

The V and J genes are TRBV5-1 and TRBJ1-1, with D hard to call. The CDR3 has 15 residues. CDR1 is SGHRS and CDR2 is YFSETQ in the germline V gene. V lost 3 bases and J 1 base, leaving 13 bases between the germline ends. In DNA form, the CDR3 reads TGCGCCAGCAGCTCTGATGTACCAGGGAACACTGAAGCTTTCTTT. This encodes CASSSDVPGNTEAFF.

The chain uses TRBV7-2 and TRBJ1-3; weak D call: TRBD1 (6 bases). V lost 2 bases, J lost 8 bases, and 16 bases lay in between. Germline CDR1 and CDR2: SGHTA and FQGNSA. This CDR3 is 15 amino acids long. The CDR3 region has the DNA TGTGCCAGCAGCTTAAGGTCAGGGGCCGGGGACACCATATATTTT. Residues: CASSLRSGAGDTIYF.

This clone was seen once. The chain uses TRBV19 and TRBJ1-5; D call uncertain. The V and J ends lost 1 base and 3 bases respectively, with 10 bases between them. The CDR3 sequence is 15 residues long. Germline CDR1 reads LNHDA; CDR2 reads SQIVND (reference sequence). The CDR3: CASSIAADFNQPQHF. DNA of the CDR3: TGTGCCAGTAGTATAGCCGCGGATTTCAATCAGCCCCAGCATTTT.

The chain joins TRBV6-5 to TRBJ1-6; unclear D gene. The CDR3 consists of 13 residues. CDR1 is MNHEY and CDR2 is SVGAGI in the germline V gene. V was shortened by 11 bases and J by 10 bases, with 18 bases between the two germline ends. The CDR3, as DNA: TGTGCCGAGCGGGCGGGCTCGACGTCACCCCTCCACTTT. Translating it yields CAERAGSTSPLHF.

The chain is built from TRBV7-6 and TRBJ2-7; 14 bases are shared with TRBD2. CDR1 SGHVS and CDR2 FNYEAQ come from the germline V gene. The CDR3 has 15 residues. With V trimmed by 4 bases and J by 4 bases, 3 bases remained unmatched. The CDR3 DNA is TGTGCCAGCAGCTCTGGGACTAGCGGGGGTTACGAGCAGTACTTC. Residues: CASSSGTSGGYEQYF.

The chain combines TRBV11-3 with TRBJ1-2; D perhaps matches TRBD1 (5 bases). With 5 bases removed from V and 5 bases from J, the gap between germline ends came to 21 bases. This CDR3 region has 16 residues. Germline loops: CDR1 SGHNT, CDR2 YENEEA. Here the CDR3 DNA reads TGTGCCAGCAGCAATAGGGTCGCCAGGGCACGGTATGGCTACACCTTC. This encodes CASSNRVARARYGYTF.

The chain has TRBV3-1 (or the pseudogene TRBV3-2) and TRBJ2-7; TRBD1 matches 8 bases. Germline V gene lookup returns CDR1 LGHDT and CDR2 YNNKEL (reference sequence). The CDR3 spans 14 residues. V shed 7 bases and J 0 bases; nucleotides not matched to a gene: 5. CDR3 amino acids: CASNSGTGSYEQYF. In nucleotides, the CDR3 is TGTGCCAGCAACTCCGGGACAGGCTCCTACGAGCAGTACTTC.

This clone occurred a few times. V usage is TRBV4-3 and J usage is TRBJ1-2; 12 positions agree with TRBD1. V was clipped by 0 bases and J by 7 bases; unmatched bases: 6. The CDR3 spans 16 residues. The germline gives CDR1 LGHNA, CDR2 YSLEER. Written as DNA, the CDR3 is TGCGCCAGCAGCCAAGAGGCGGGACAGGGGGCGGGTGGCTACACCTTC. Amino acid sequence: CASSQEAGQGAGGYTF.

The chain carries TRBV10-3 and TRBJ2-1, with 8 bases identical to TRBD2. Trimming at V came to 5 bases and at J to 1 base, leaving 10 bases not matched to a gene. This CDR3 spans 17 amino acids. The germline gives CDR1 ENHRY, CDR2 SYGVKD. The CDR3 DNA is TGTGCCATCAGTCGGATCGGAGCGGGGGCATCCTACAATGAGCAGTTCTTC. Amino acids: CAISRIGAGASYNEQFF.

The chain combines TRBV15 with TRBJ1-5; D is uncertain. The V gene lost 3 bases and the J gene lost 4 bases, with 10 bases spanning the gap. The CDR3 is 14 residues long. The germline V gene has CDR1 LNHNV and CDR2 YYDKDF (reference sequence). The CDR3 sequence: CATSRRGSNQPQHF. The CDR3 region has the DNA TGTGCCACCAGCAGGCGGGGATCTAATCAGCCCCAGCATTTT.

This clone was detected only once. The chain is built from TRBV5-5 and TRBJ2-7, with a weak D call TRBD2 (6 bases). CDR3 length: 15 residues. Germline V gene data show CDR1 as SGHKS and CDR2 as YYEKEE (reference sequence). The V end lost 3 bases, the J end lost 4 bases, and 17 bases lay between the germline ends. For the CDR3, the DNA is TGTGCCAGCAGCTCAGTCGGGGGACCCGTGTACGAGCAGTACTTC. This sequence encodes CASSSVGGPVYEQYF.

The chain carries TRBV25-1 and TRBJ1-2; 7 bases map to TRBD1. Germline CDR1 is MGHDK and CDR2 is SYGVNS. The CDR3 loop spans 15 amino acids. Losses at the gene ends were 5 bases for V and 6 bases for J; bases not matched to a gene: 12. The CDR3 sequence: CASSPPTGTWNGYTF. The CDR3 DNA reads TGTGCCAGCAGTCCACCGACAGGGACTTGGAATGGCTACACCTTC.

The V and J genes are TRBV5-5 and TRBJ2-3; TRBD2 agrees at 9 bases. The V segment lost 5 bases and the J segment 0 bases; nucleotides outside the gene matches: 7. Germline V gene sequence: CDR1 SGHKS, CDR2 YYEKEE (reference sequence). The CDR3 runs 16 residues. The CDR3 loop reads CASRRAGGPSTDTQYF. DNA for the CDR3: TGTGCCAGCAGGCGGGCGGGGGGGCCTAGCACAGATACGCAGTATTTT.

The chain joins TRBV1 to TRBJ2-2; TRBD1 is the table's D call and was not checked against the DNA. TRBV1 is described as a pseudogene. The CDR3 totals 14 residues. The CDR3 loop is CTSSPRVRAGELFF. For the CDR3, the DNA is TGCACCAGCAGCCCCAGGGTTCGGGCCGGGGAGCTGTTTTTT.

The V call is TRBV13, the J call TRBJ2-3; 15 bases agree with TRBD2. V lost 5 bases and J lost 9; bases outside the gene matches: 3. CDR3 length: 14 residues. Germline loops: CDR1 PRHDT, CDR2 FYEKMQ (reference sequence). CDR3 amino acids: CASSLGLAGGTQYF. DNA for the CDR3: TGTGCCAGCAGCCTGGGACTAGCGGGGGGAACGCAGTATTTT.

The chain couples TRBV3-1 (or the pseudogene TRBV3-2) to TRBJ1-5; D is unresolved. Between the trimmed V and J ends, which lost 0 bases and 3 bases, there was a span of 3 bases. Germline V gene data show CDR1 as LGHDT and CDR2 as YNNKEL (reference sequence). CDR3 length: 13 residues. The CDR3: CASSQDINQPQHF. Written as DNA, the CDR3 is TGTGCCAGCAGCCAAGACATCAATCAGCCCCAGCATTTT.

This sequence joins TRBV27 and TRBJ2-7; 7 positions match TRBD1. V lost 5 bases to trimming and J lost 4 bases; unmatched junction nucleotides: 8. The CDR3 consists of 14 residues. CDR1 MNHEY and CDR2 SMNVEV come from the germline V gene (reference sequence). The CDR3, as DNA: TGTGCCAGCAGTCCGGGACAGTGGATATACGAGCAGTACTTC. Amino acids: CASSPGQWIYEQYF.

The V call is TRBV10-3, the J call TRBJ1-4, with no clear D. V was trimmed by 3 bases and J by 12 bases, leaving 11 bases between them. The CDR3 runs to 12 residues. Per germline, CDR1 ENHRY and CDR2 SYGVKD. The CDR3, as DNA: TGTGCCATCAGTGACCTAAACGGGGAACTGTTTTTT. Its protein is CAISDLNGELFF.

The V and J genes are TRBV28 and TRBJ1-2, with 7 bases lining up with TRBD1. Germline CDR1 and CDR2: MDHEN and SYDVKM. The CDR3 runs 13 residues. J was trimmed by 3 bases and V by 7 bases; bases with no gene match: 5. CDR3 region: CASNSGTDYGYTF. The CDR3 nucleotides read TGTGCCAGCAACTCTGGGACAGACTATGGCTACACCTTC.

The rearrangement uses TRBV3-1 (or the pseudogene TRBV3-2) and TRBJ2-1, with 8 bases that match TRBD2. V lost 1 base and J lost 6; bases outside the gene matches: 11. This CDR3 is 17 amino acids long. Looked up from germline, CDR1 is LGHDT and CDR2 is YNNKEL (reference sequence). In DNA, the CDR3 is TGTGCCAGCAGCCAAGGCGGTTCCCTAGCGGGTAGCAATGAGCAGTTCTTC. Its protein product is CASSQGGSLAGSNEQFF.

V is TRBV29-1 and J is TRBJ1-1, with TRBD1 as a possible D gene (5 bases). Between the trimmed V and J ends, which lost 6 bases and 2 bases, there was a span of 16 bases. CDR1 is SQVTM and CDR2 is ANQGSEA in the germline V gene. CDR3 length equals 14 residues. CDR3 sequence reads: CSVLGGTTNTEAFF. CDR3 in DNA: TGCAGCGTCCTCGGGGGGACGACCAACACTGAAGCTTTCTTT.

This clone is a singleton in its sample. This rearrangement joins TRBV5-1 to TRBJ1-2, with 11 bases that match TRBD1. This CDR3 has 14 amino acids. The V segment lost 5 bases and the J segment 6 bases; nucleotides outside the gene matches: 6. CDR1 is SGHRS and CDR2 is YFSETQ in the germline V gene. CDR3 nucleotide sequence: TGCGCCAGCAGAGCTGGACAGGGGGCTCATGGCTACACCTTC. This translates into CASRAGQGAHGYTF.

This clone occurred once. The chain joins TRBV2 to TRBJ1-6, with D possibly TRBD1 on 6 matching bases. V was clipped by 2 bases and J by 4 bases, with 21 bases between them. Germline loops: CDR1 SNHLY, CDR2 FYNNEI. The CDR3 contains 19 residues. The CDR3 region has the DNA TGTGCCAGCAGTGAAAGGCGCTGGGACAATGGGGGATATAATTCACCCCTCCACTTT. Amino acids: CASSERRWDNGGYNSPLHF.